The 30 T cell receptor beta chains below all came from one sample that was sequenced in a study of beta chain features in type 1 diabetes. Study-wide results and limits: A moderate, significant TCRB CDR3 shortening appeared in type 1 diabetes across four CD4+ subsets.

These receptors' targets are unknown. All of the isolated RNA was reverse transcribed, so expressed TCRB transcripts were sequenced. Here immunoSEQ multiplex PCR was the method, and the copy in TCRdb shows in-frame clones only, minus some. This table has 310,000 or so clones, about 15% appearing once. Sequenced input: naive CD4+ T cells from blood. The receptors were sampled from a young man with type 1 diabetes.

This rearrangement joins TRBV7-9 to TRBJ2-7; D perhaps matches TRBD1 (5 bases). The CDR3 extends over 17 amino acids. Germline V gene data show CDR1 as SEHNR and CDR2 as FQNEAQ (reference sequence). The V gene lost 2 bases and the J gene lost 7 bases, with 24 bases spanning the gap. CDR3 sequence: CASSLLSSGQGLSEQYF. DNA for the CDR3: TGTGCCAGCAGCTTACTAAGCAGTGGGCAGGGATTGAGTGAGCAGTACTTC. Using reference TRBV7-9 and TRBJ2-7 for the parts outside the CDR3, the full variable domain is DTGVSQNPRHKITKRGQNVTFRCDPISEHNRLYWYRQTLGQGPEFLTYFQNEAQLEKSRLLSDRFSAERPKGSFSTLEIQRTEQGDSAMYLCASSLLSSGQGLSEQYFGPGTRLTVT.

The rearrangement uses TRBV29-1 and TRBJ1-1; D remains unclear. The V and J ends lost 3 bases and 0 bases respectively, with 8 bases between them. Germline V gene sequence: CDR1 SQVTM, CDR2 ANQGSEA. The CDR3 is 13 residues long. CDR3 nucleotides: TGCAGCGTTGAGGTACAGATGAACACTGAAGCTTTCTTT. This gives the protein CSVEVQMNTEAFF.

The chain is built from TRBV30 and TRBJ2-6; no reliable D call. CDR3 size: 15 residues. V lost 0 bases and J 0 bases, leaving 6 bases between the germline ends. The germline V gene has CDR1 GTSNPN and CDR2 SVGIG (reference sequence). The CDR3 is CAWSVLPSGANVLTF. The CDR3 DNA reads as TGTGCCTGGAGTGTCCTACCCTCTGGGGCCAACGTCCTGACTTTC.

The genes are TRBV7-7 and TRBJ2-1; 11 nucleotides match TRBD2. The CDR3 totals 18 residues. The germline V gene has CDR1 SSHAT and CDR2 FNYEAQ (reference sequence). The ends lost 6 bases at V and 4 bases at J; junction bases unmatched: 14. As DNA, the CDR3 is TGTGCCAGCAGTCCGGGACTAGCGGACTTGAAAGAATACAATGAGCAGTTCTTC. It specifies CASSPGLADLKEYNEQFF.

V gene TRBV28 combines with J gene TRBJ2-5; possibly TRBD1 for D (6 bases). Trimming stripped 2 bases from V and 3 bases from J, with 16 bases between. Germline-derived CDR1 and CDR2 are MDHEN and SYDVKM. The CDR3 loop spans 16 amino acids. The CDR3 loop reads CASSLGNGQTEETQYF. CDR3 sequence (DNA): TGTGCCAGCAGTTTAGGGAACGGACAGACCGAAGAGACCCAGTACTTC.

This clone has more than one count but fewer than ten. This rearrangement joins TRBV30 to TRBJ2-1; TRBD2 matches at 7 bases. Per the germline V gene, CDR1 is GTSNPN and CDR2 is SVGIG (reference sequence). The V gene end was trimmed by 2 bases and the J gene end by 10 bases; junction bases not matched to a gene: 11. The CDR3 is 14 amino acids. CDR3 DNA sequence: TGTGCCTGGAGTCCCCGGGGGGTCCCCGGCGAGCAGTTCTTC. It codes for CAWSPRGVPGEQFF.

This clone was seen more than once but under ten times. The J gene is TRBJ1-6, the V gene TRBV20-1; unclear D gene. CDR1 and CDR2 from the germline V gene are DFQATT and SNEGSKA (reference sequence). The CDR3 is 11 residues long. The ends were cut back, 6 bases at V and 9 bases at J, with 9 bases in the middle. CDR3 in DNA: TGCAGTGCAAAGGGAGGTTCACCCCTCCACTTT. Translating gives CSAKGGSPLHF.

This clone was counted only a few times. This chain links TRBV29-1 with TRBJ1-4; 7 bases are shared with TRBD1. Trimming cost V 3 bases and J 8 bases; bases outside gene matches: 6. The CDR3 contains 13 residues. Germline-derived CDR1 and CDR2 are SQVTM and ANQGSEA. This CDR3 reads CSVESGQDEKLFF. In DNA form, the CDR3 reads TGCAGCGTTGAGTCCGGACAGGACGAAAAACTGTTTTTT.

The V gene is TRBV18, the J gene TRBJ1-2, with unresolved D. The CDR3 covers 13 residues. V was trimmed by 2 bases and J by 5 bases, leaving 9 bases between them. Germline values: CDR1 KGHSH, CDR2 LQKENI. The chain's CDR3 is CASSPDPGYGYTF. The CDR3 coding sequence is TGTGCCAGCTCACCAGATCCGGGGTATGGCTACACCTTC.

This clone came up a few times. The chain has TRBV18 and TRBJ1-1; tentatively, D is TRBD1 (6 bases). This CDR3 is built from 15 residues. Trimming shortened V by 6 bases and J by 1 base, and 15 bases separated the two germline ends. Germline CDR1 is KGHSH and CDR2 is LQKENI. This chain's CDR3 is CASSISDRENTEAFF. CDR3 nucleotide sequence: TGTGCCAGCTCGATCTCGGACAGAGAGAACACTGAAGCTTTCTTT. Drawing the rest from reference TRBV18 and TRBJ1-1, the complete variable domain is NAGVMQNPRHLVRRRGQEARLRCSPMKGHSHVYWYRQLPEEGLKFMVYLQKENIIDESGMPKERFSAEFPKEGPSILRIQQVVRGDSAAYFCASSISDRENTEAFFGQGTRLTVV.

The genes are TRBV29-1 and TRBJ2-1; 8 bases fit TRBD2. CDR1 and CDR2 from the germline V gene are SQVTM and ANQGSEA. V trimming: 1 base; J trimming: 4 bases; junction bases outside the gene matches: 3. This CDR3 contains 14 residues. In DNA, the CDR3 is TGCAGCGTTGAAGGGCGGGGGGCTTACAATGAGCAGTTCTTC. Its translation is CSVEGRGAYNEQFF.

This clone was seen a few times. The chain is built from TRBV2 and TRBJ1-1; D not resolved. CDR3 length: 13 residues. The germline CDR1 and CDR2 sequences are SNHLY and FYNNEI. The V end was cut by 4 bases, the J end by 5 bases, with 11 bases between. CDR3 protein: CASSVAGRTEAFF. The CDR3 DNA is TGTGCCAGCAGTGTCGCGGGGAGGACTGAAGCTTTCTTT.

This clone was detected only a few times. The rearrangement uses TRBV25-1 and TRBJ2-2; maybe TRBD1 (5 bases). Germline V CDR1 and CDR2: MGHDK, SYGVNS. V lost 4 bases to trimming and J lost 2 bases, with 11 bases between them. This CDR3 comprises 15 residues. CDR3 in DNA: TGTGCCAGCAGTGCGCAGGGCACCAACACCGGGGAGCTGTTTTTT. Residues: CASSAQGTNTGELFF. Filled out from reference TRBV25-1 and TRBJ2-2, the complete variable domain reads EADIYQTPRYLVIGTGKKITLECSQTMGHDKMYWYQQDPGMELHLIHYSYGVNSTEKGDLSSESTVSRIRTEHFPLTLESARPSHTSQYLCASSAQGTNTGELFFGEGSRLTVL.

This clone came up a few times. V and J are TRBV20-1 and TRBJ2-3, with TRBD2 as a possible D gene (6 bases). Germline CDR1 is DFQATT and CDR2 is SNEGSKA (reference sequence). The V and J ends lost 1 base and 7 bases respectively, with 6 bases between them. There are 11 residues in the CDR3. The CDR3 sequence is CSARGDYTQYF. In nucleotides, the CDR3 is TGCAGTGCTAGAGGGGACTATACGCAGTATTTT.

The V gene is TRBV14, the J gene TRBJ2-7; TRBD2 matches at 7 bases. Germline V gives CDR1 SGHDN, CDR2 FVKESK. This CDR3 has 16 residues. Trimming took 1 base from V and 0 from J; bases not matched to a gene: 6. Here the CDR3 DNA reads TGTGCCAGCAGCCAAGTAGGACTAGGGGACTCCTACGAGCAGTACTTC. Translating it yields CASSQVGLGDSYEQYF.

The rearrangement joins TRBV4-3 to TRBJ2-3; 8 nucleotides match TRBD2. Germline V lookup: CDR1 LGHNA, CDR2 YSLEER. J lost 5 bases, V lost 4 bases, and 8 bases had no gene match. The CDR3 length is 15 residues. CDR3 sequence reads: CASSRTGGRGDTQYF. The CDR3, as DNA: TGCGCCAGCAGCCGAACGGGGGGGCGTGGAGATACGCAGTATTTT.

This clone was picked up a small number of times. Different DNA sequences within this sample yield the same CDR3. This sequence joins TRBV2 and TRBJ2-3; D uncertain. The CDR3 totals 12 residues. Germline V gene data show CDR1 as SNHLY and CDR2 as FYNNEI. Trimming stripped 4 bases from V and 1 base from J, with 3 bases between. CDR3 sequence: CASSVGTDTQYF. CDR3 bases: TGTGCCAGCAGTGTCGGCACAGATACGCAGTATTTT.

The chain has TRBV11-2 and TRBJ2-5; 12 positions match TRBD2. J was trimmed by 0 bases and V by 1 base; bases with no gene match: 3. This CDR3 has 17 amino acids. CDR1 is SGHAT, CDR2 FQNNGV, per germline. The CDR3 DNA reads TGTGCCAGCAGCTTAGCCGGACTAGCGGGGTACCAAGAGACCCAGTACTTC. Amino acid sequence: CASSLAGLAGYQETQYF.

As concerns this clone: The identical CDR3 is also encoded by other nucleotide sequences in the sample. The V and J genes are TRBV9 and TRBJ2-5; D gene unclear. The CDR3 is 13 amino acids. The germline V gene has CDR1 SGDLS and CDR2 YYNGEE. V lost 0 bases to trimming and J lost 2 bases, with 5 bases between them. The CDR3 coding sequence is TGTGCCAGCAGCGTAGCTACTCAAGAGACCCAGTACTTC. It encodes CASSVATQETQYF.

The V and J genes are TRBV6-5 and TRBJ2-7, with D unclear. CDR3 length: 9 residues. Germline V CDR1 and CDR2: MNHEY, SVGAGI. Between the trimmed V and J ends, which lost 8 bases and 5 bases, there was a span of 4 bases. The CDR3 sequence: CASPDEQYF. Here the CDR3 DNA reads TGTGCCAGCCCGGACGAGCAGTACTTC.

The gene calls are TRBV28 and TRBJ2-1, with unresolved D. This CDR3 contains 14 residues. The germline CDR1 and CDR2 sequences are MDHEN and SYDVKM. Trimming removed 6 bases from V and 4 bases from J, with 13 bases in between. This CDR3 is CASSPSWPYNEQFF. For the CDR3, the DNA is TGTGCCAGCAGCCCTTCGTGGCCTTACAATGAGCAGTTCTTC. The full variable domain, completed using reference TRBV28 and TRBJ2-1, is DVKVTQSSRYLVKRTGEKVFLECVQDMDHENMFWYRQDPGLGLRLIYFSYDVKMKEKGDIPEGYSVSREKKERFSLILESASTNQTSMYLCASSPSWPYNEQFFGPGTRLTVL.

V gene TRBV11-2 combines with J gene TRBJ2-7; TRBD2 agrees at 7 bases. CDR3 length: 14 amino acids. Germline values: CDR1 SGHAT, CDR2 FQNNGV. J was trimmed by 4 bases and V by 5 bases; bases with no gene match: 8. CDR3 protein: CASSKRDGSYEQYF. The DNA for the CDR3 is TGTGCCAGCAGCAAGCGGGACGGCTCATACGAGCAGTACTTC.

The chain has TRBV28 and TRBJ2-4; D unclear. This CDR3 region has 13 residues. Germline V gives CDR1 MDHEN, CDR2 SYDVKM. The germline V and J ends were trimmed by 5 bases and 8 bases, with 13 bases remaining between them. CDR3 in DNA: TGTGCCAGCAGTCCTAGTACTTTCGACATTCAGTACTTC. Its translation: CASSPSTFDIQYF.

This clone was observed a handful of times. This rearrangement joins TRBV21-1 to TRBJ1-6; the table calls TRBD1, which could not be checked here. TRBV21-1 is recorded as a pseudogene. The CDR3 is 14 amino acids. The CDR3 protein is CASRRGQGYSPLHF. CDR3 in DNA: TGTGCCAGCAGACGAGGACAGGGGTATTCACCCCTCCACTTT.

The rearrangement uses TRBV19 and TRBJ2-1; 9 bases agree with TRBD2. Germline-derived CDR1 and CDR2 are LNHDA and SQIVND (reference sequence). Losses at the gene ends were 6 bases for V and 6 bases for J; bases not matched to a gene: 6. There are 14 residues in the CDR3. CDR3 in DNA: TGTGCCAGTAGCCCACGGCGGGGGGGCAATGAGCAGTTCTTC. Its protein is CASSPRRGGNEQFF.

The chain links TRBV9 to TRBJ1-3, with D unresolved. The germline CDR1 and CDR2 sequences are SGDLS and YYNGEE. V was clipped by 1 base and J by 4 bases, with 6 bases between them. The CDR3 consists of 13 residues. Here the CDR3 reads CASSVNIGNTIYF. CDR3 nucleotides: TGTGCCAGCAGCGTAAATATCGGAAACACCATATATTTT.

The V call is TRBV9, the J call TRBJ1-6; no definite D call. The CDR3 runs 13 residues. V gave up 4 bases and J gave up 3 bases, with 5 bases separating them. Germline V lookup: CDR1 SGDLS, CDR2 YYNGEE. The CDR3 is CASSPRYNSPLHF. Here the CDR3 DNA reads TGTGCCAGCAGCCCCCGCTATAATTCACCCCTCCACTTT.

The rearrangement joins TRBV19 to TRBJ2-3; D is perhaps TRBD1 (6 bases). The length of the CDR3 is 14 residues. Germline V lookup: CDR1 LNHDA, CDR2 SQIVND (reference sequence). Trimming took off 4 bases at V and 4 bases at J, with 12 bases between the two ends. In nucleotides, the CDR3 is TGTGCCAGTAGTAAAGCAGAGGGGGCAGATACGCAGTATTTT. Amino acids: CASSKAEGADTQYF.

The chain links TRBV2 to TRBJ2-5; possible D gene TRBD2, 5 bases. The CDR3 loop spans 13 amino acids. Germline V gene data show CDR1 as SNHLY and CDR2 as FYNNEI. The germline V and J ends were trimmed by 7 bases and 5 bases, with 14 bases remaining between them. The CDR3, as DNA: TGTGCCAGCAAGTGGGAGCCGATGGAGACCCAGTACTTC. This encodes CASKWEPMETQYF.

The chain employs TRBV9 and TRBJ1-1; D gene unclear. CDR3 length equals 14 residues. Germline CDR1 SGDLS, CDR2 YYNGEE. V lost 0 bases to trimming and J lost 1 base, with 7 bases between them. The CDR3 region has the DNA TGTGCCAGCAGCGTAGAAGCCCGGAACACTGAAGCTTTCTTT. Protein sequence: CASSVEARNTEAFF. Complete variable domain (other parts from reference TRBV9 and TRBJ1-1): DSGVTQTPKHLITATGQRVTLRCSPRSGDLSVYWYQQSLDQGLQFLIQYYNGEERAKGNILERFSAQQFPDLHSELNLSSLELGDSALYFCASSVEARNTEAFFGQGTRLTVV.